This TCR beta chain came from a study of response to subunit inactivated influenza vaccine. Germline V CDR1 and CDR2: ENHRY, SYGVKD. The CDR3 sequence is 14 residues long. V lost 7 bases and J lost 7; bases outside the gene matches: 4. One entry per CDR3 protein, called by TCRdb with MiXCR from the RT-PCR reads. In the table there are more than 400,000 distinct CDR3 sequences, approximately 7.7% of which are singletons. The sequencing here drew on PBMCs from blood, taken about 24 months after vaccination. The V gene is TRBV10-3, the J gene TRBJ1-6, with 10 bases fitting TRBD1. The TCR originated in a man aged 45-69 years who received an inactivated influenza vaccine. CDR3 amino acids: CAIKPGQGNSPLHF. The CDR3 DNA follows: TGTGCCATCAAGCCGGGACAGGGGAATTCACCCCTCCACTTT.